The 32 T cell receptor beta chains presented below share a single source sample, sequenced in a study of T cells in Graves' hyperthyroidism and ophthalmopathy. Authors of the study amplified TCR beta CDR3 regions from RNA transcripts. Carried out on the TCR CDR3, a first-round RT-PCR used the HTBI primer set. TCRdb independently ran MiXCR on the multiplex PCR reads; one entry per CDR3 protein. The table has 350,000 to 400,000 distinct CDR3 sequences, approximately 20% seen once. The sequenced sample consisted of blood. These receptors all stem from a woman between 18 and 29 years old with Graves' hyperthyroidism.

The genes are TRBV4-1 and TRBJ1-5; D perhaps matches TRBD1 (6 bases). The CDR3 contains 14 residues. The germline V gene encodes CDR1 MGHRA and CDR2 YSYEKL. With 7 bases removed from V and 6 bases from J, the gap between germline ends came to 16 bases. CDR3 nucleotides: TGCGCCAGCACCGCGACAGGATGGTCTCAGCCCCAGCATTTT. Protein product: CASTATGWSQPQHF.

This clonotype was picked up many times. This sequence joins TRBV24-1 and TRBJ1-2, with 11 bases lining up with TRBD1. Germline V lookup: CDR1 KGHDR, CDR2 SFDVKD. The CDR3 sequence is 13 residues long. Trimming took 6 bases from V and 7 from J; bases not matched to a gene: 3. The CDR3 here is CATSWTGGSGYTF. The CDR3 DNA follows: TGTGCCACCAGTTGGACAGGGGGCAGTGGCTACACCTTC.

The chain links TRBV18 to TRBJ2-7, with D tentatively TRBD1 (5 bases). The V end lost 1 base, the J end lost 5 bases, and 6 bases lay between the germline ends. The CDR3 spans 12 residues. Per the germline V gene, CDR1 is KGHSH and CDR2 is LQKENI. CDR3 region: CASSPQGDEQYF. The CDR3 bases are TGTGCCAGCTCACCACAAGGGGACGAGCAGTACTTC.

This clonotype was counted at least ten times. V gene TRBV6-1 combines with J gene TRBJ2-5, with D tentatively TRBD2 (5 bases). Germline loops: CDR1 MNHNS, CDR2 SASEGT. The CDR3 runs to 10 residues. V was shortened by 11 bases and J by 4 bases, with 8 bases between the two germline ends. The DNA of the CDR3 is TGTGCCGCCCTAGCAGAGACCCAGTACTTC. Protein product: CAALAETQYF.

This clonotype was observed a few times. The CDR3 is CASRPYRATGELFF. The DNA for the CDR3 is TGTGCCAGCAGACCATACAGGGCCACCGGGGAGCTGTTTTTT. The V gene is TRBV27, the J gene TRBJ2-2; D may be TRBD1 (6 bases). Germline V gives CDR1 MNHEY, CDR2 SMNVEV (reference sequence). The CDR3 spans 14 residues. V was clipped by 6 bases and J by 4 bases, with 12 bases between them.

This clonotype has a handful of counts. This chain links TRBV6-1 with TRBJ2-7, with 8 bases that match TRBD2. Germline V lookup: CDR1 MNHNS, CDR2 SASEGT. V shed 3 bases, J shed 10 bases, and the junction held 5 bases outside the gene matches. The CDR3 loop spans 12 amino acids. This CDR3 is CASSDGGGLQYF. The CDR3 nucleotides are TGTGCCAGCAGTGACGGGGGGGGTCTTCAGTACTTC.

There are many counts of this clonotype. DNA of the CDR3: TGCGCCAGCAGCCCGCCGTCGGGGATTGGCTACACCTTC. Protein: CASSPPSGIGYTF. The chain joins TRBV5-1 to TRBJ1-2; no firm D call. The CDR3 consists of 13 residues. Germline V gene data show CDR1 as SGHRS and CDR2 as YFSETQ. Deletions cut 4 bases from V and 7 bases from J, with 14 bases between.

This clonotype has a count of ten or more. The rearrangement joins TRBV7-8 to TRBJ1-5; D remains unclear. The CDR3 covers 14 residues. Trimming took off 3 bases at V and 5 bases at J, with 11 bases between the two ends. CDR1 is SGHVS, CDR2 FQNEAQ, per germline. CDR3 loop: CASSLIAPDQPQHF. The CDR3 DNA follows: TGTGCCAGCAGCTTGATAGCCCCCGATCAGCCCCAGCATTTT.

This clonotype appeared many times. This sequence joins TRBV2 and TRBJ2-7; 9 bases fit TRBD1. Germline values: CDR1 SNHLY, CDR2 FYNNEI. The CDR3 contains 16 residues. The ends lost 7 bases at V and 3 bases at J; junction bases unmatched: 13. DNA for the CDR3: TGTGCCAGCACCCAGCCCCTCCGGGACAGGGTCTACGAGCAGTACTTC. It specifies CASTQPLRDRVYEQYF.

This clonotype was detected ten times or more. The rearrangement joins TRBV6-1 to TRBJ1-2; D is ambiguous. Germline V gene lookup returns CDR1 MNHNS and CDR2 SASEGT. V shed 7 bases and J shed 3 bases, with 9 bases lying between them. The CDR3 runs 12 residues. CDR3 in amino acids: CASKAQDYGYTF. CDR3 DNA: TGTGCCAGCAAAGCCCAGGACTATGGCTACACCTTC.

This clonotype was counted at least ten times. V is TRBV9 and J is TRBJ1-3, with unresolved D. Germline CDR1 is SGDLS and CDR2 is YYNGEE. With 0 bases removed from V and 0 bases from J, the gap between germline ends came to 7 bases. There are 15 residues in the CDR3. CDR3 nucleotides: TGTGCCAGCAGCGTAGCTCCTGACTCTGGAAACACCATATATTTT. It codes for CASSVAPDSGNTIYF.

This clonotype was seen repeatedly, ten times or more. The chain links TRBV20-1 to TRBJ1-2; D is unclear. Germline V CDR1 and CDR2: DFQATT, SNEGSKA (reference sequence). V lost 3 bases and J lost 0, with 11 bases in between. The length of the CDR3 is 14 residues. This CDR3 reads CSASKVRANYGYTF. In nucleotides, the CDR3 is TGCAGTGCTAGTAAGGTCAGAGCTAACTATGGCTACACCTTC.

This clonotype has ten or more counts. CDR3 sequence reads: CASSYSGSPYEQYF. In DNA, the CDR3 is TGTGCCAGCAGTTACTCGGGCAGTCCCTACGAGCAGTACTTC. The genes are TRBV6-5 and TRBJ2-7; D is unclear. This CDR3 comprises 14 residues. In germline, CDR1 is MNHEY, CDR2 SVGAGI. V shed 0 bases and J shed 2 bases, with 8 bases lying between them.

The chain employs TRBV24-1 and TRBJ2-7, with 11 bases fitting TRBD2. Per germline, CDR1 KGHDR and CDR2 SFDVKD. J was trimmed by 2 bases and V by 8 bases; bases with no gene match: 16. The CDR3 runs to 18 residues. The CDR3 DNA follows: TGTGCCACCACGGGAGGTCCGGGACTAGCGGTTGGTCCCTACGAGCAGTACTTC. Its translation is CATTGGPGLAVGPYEQYF.

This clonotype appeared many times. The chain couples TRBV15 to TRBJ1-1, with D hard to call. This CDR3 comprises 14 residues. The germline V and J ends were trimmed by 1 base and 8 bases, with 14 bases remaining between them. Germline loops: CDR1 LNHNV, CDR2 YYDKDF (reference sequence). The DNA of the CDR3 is TGTGCCACCAGCAGAGCGCCGAGGAGGGTCGAAGCTTTCTTT. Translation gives CATSRAPRRVEAFF.

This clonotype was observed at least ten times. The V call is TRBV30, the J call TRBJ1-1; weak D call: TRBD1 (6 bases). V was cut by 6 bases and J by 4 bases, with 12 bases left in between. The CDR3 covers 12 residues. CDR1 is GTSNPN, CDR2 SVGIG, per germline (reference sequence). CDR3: CACRTGFTEAFF. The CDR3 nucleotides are TGTGCCTGCCGAACAGGGTTCACTGAAGCTTTCTTT. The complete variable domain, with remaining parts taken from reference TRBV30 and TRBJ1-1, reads SQTIHQWPATLVQPVGSPLSLECTVEGTSNPNLYWYRQAAGRGLQLLFYSVGIGQISSEVPQNLSASRPQDRQFILSSKKLLLSDSGFYLCACRTGFTEAFFGQGTRLTVV.

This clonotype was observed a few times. CDR3 nucleotides: TGTGCCAGCAGTTACTCGAGCTTGAACTACGAGCAGTACTTC. Protein sequence: CASSYSSLNYEQYF. The V call is TRBV6-2 or TRBV6-3, the J call TRBJ2-7, with D hard to call. The CDR3 runs to 14 residues. Germline lookup yields CDR1 MNHEY and CDR2 SVGEGT. The V end lost 0 bases, the J end lost 3 bases, and 9 bases lay between the germline ends.

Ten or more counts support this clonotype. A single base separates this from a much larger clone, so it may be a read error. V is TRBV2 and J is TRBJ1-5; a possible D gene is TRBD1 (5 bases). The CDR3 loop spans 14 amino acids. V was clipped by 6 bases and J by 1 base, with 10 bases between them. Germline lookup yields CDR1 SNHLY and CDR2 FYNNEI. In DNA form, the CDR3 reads TGTGCCAGCAGGTCACGGGGGAGCAATCAGCCCCAGCATTTT. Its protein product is CASRSRGSNQPQHF.

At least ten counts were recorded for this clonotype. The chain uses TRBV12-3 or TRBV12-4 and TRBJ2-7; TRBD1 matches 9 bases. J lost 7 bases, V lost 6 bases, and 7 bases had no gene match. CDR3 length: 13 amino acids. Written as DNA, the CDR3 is TGTGCCAGCAGAAGGGACAGGGTGGAAGAGCAGTACTTC. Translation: CASRRDRVEEQYF.

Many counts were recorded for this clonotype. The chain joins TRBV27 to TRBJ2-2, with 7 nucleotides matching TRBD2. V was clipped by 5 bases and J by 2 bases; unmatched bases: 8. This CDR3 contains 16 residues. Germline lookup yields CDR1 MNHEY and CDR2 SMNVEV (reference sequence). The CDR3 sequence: CASSPRPGGNTGELFF. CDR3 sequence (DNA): TGTGCCAGCAGTCCCCGCCCGGGAGGTAACACCGGGGAGCTGTTTTTT.

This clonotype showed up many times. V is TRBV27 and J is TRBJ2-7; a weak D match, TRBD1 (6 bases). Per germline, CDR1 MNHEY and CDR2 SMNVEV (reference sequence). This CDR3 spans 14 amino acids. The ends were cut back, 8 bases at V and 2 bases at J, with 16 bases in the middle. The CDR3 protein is CASGYTGPPYEQYF. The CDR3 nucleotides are TGTGCCAGCGGGTACACAGGGCCCCCCTACGAGCAGTACTTC.

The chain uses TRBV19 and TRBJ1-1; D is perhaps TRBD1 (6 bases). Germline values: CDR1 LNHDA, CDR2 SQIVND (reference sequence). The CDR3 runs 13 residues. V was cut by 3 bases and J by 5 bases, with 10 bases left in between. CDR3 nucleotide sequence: TGTGCCAGTAGTATCGTGGGGGCGACTGAAGCTTTCTTT. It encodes CASSIVGATEAFF.

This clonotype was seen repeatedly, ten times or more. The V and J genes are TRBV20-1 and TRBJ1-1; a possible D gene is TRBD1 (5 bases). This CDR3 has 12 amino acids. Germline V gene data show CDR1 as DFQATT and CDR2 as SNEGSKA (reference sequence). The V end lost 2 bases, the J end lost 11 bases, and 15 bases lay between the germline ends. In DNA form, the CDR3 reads TGCAGTGCTAGACAGGGAAGTTTGGAGGCTTTCTTT. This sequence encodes CSARQGSLEAFF.

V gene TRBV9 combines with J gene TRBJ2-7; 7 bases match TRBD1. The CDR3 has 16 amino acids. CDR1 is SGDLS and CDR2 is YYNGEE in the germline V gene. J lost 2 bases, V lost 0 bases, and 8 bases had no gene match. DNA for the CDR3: TGTGCCAGCAGCGTAGCCCCAGTGGGGACAGCCTACGAGCAGTACTTC. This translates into CASSVAPVGTAYEQYF. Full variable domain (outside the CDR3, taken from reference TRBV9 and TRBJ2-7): DSGVTQTPKHLITATGQRVTLRCSPRSGDLSVYWYQQSLDQGLQFLIQYYNGEERAKGNILERFSAQQFPDLHSELNLSSLELGDSALYFCASSVAPVGTAYEQYFGPGTRLTVT.

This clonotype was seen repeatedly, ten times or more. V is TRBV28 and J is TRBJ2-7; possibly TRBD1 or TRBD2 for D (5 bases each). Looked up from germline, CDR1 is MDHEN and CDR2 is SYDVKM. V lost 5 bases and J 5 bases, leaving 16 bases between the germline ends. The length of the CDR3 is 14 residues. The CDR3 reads CASSQGRRHDEQYF. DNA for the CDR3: TGTGCCAGCAGTCAGGGACGGAGACACGACGAGCAGTACTTC.

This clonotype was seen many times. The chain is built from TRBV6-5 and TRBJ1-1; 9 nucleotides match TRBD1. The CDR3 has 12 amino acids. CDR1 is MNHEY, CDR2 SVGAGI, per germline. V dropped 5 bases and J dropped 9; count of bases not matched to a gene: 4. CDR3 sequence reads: CASSPGQGKAFF. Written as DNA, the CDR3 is TGTGCCAGCAGTCCAGGACAGGGGAAAGCTTTCTTT.

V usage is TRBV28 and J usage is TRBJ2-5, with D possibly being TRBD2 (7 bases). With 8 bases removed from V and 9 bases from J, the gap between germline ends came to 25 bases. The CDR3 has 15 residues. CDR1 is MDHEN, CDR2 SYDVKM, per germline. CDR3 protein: CASGGGRSVNWAQYF. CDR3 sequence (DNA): TGTGCCAGCGGGGGGGGGCGGTCCGTGAATTGGGCCCAGTACTTC.

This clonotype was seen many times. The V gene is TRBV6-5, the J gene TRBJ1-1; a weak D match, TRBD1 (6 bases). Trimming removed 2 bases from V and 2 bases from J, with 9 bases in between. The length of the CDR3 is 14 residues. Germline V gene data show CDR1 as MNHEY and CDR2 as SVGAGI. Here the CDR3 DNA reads TGTGCCAGCAGTTACAGGGACACTAACACTGAAGCTTTCTTT. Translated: CASSYRDTNTEAFF.

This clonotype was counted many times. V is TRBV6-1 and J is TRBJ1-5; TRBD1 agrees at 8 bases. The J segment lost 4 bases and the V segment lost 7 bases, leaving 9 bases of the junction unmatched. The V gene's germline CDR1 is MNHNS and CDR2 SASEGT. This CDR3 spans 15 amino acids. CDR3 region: CASTLTGAANQPQHF. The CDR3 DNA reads TGTGCCAGCACCTTGACAGGGGCGGCTAATCAGCCCCAGCATTTT.

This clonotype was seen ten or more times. The CDR3 loop reads CSVPTDRYTGELFF. Written as DNA, the CDR3 is TGCAGCGTTCCTACGGACAGGTACACCGGGGAGCTGTTTTTT. The rearrangement joins TRBV29-1 to TRBJ2-2, with 7 bases identical to TRBD1. The CDR3 is made up of 14 amino acids. Looked up from germline, CDR1 is SQVTM and CDR2 is ANQGSEA. Trimming at V came to 5 bases and at J to 3 bases, leaving 6 bases not matched to a gene.

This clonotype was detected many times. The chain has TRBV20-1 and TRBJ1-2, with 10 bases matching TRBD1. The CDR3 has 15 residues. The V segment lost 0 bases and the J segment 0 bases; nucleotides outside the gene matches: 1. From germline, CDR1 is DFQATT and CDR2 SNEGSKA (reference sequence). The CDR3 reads CSARDGQGANYGYTF. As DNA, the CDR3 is TGCAGTGCTAGAGACGGACAGGGGGCTAACTATGGCTACACCTTC.

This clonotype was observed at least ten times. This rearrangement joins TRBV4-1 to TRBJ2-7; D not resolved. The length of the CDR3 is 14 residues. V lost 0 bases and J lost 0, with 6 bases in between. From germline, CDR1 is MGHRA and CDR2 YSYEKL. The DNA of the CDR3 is TGCGCCAGCAGCCAAGATCACGGCTCCTACGAGCAGTACTTC. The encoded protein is CASSQDHGSYEQYF.